These 28 T cell receptor beta chains were sequenced from one sample in a study of shared clonotypes between healthy human individuals. The assay was immunoSEQ multiplex PCR, and TCRdb's table has in-frame clones only and misses some. The table has 2 million to 3 million clones, under 95% seen once. Sequencing was performed on naive CD4+ T cells from PBMCs. This sample's subset: CD45RA+ positively selected. The origin of the receptors is a man aged 18 to 30 in good health. Some clones in this sample may be carry-over from other donors' samples.

The CDR3 DNA is TGTGCCAGCAGTGAAAGGGGGAACACCGGGGAGCTGTTTTTT. This translates into CASSERGNTGELFF. The chain is built from TRBV2 and TRBJ2-2, with D tentatively TRBD1 (5 bases). CDR3 length: 14 residues. Germline V gives CDR1 SNHLY, CDR2 FYNNEI. Trimming left V 2 bases short and J 1 base short, with 5 bases between.

This chain uses TRBV7-8 with TRBJ2-1, with 8 nucleotides matching TRBD1. The germline V gene encodes CDR1 SGHVS and CDR2 FQNEAQ. J gave up 7 bases and V 5 bases, and 7 bases lay outside the gene matches. This CDR3 has 14 residues. The DNA of the CDR3 is TGTGCCAGCAGCACCGGACAGGGTTGGAATGAGCAGTTCTTC. Protein product: CASSTGQGWNEQFF.

The rearrangement uses TRBV7-9 and TRBJ2-3; TRBD2 matches at 10 bases. Per the germline V gene, CDR1 is SEHNR and CDR2 is FQNEAQ (reference sequence). J gave up 5 bases and V 1 base, and 6 bases lay outside the gene matches. The CDR3 is 16 amino acids. CDR3 residues: CASSLGLAGEIDTQYF. The DNA of the CDR3 is TGTGCCAGCAGCTTAGGGCTAGCGGGAGAAATAGATACGCAGTATTTT.

This sequence joins TRBV27 and TRBJ2-7; 13 bases agree with TRBD2. J gave up 7 bases and V 4 bases, and 4 bases lay outside the gene matches. Germline CDR1 reads MNHEY; CDR2 reads SMNVEV (reference sequence). This CDR3 contains 14 residues. CDR3 region: CASSSGTSGNEQYF. The CDR3, as DNA: TGTGCCAGCAGTTCAGGGACTAGCGGGAATGAGCAGTACTTC.

V usage is TRBV6-1 and J usage is TRBJ1-5; D is undetermined. There are 14 residues in the CDR3. CDR1 is MNHNS, CDR2 SASEGT, per germline. V lost 7 bases, J lost 10 bases, and 20 bases lay in between. The CDR3 here is CASTKGQNSKPQHF. The CDR3 coding sequence is TGTGCCAGCACTAAGGGCCAGAATAGCAAACCCCAGCATTTT.

This clone occurred once. V gene TRBV27 combines with J gene TRBJ2-1; TRBD2 matches at 8 bases. This CDR3 region has 19 residues. V was clipped by 2 bases and J by 7 bases; unmatched bases: 19. From germline, CDR1 is MNHEY and CDR2 SMNVEV (reference sequence). The chain's CDR3 is CASSLRRRGRFGDGNEQFF. The CDR3 coding sequence is TGTGCCAGCAGTTTACGTAGGCGCGGGAGGTTCGGAGATGGGAATGAGCAGTTCTTC.

V usage is TRBV10-1 and J usage is TRBJ2-7; D gene uncertain. Germline V gene lookup returns CDR1 WNHNN and CDR2 SYGVQD (reference sequence). Trimming took off 3 bases at V and 5 bases at J, with 5 bases between the two ends. The length of the CDR3 is 11 residues. CDR3 loop: CASSDRNEQYF. The CDR3 nucleotides are TGCGCCAGCAGTGACAGAAACGAGCAGTACTTC.

This chain uses TRBV2 with TRBJ1-1; weak D call: TRBD1 (5 bases). V dropped 5 bases and J dropped 7 bases, with 17 bases sitting between them. Germline V gives CDR1 SNHLY, CDR2 FYNNEI. The CDR3 consists of 14 residues. In nucleotides, the CDR3 is TGTGCCAGCAGTCCTCGACACAAGGGGAGTGAAGCTTTCTTT. This gives the protein CASSPRHKGSEAFF.

The chain employs TRBV28 and TRBJ2-7; no firm D call. This CDR3 comprises 13 residues. The V gene lost 3 bases and the J gene lost 0 bases, with 6 bases spanning the gap. The germline V gene has CDR1 MDHEN and CDR2 SYDVKM. CDR3 loop: CASSFTDSYEQYF. CDR3 DNA: TGTGCCAGCAGTTTTACAGACTCCTACGAGCAGTACTTC. Together with reference TRBV28 and TRBJ2-7, the CDR3 gives the full variable domain: DVKVTQSSRYLVKRTGEKVFLECVQDMDHENMFWYRQDPGLGLRLIYFSYDVKMKEKGDIPEGYSVSREKKERFSLILESASTNQTSMYLCASSFTDSYEQYFGPGTRLTVT.

The chain is built from TRBV9 and TRBJ1-1; TRBD1 matches at 9 bases. Germline-derived CDR1 and CDR2 are SGDLS and YYNGEE. The CDR3 is 15 residues long. V was pared by 0 bases and J by 4 bases, with 4 bases of the junction left unmatched. Here the CDR3 DNA reads TGTGCCAGCAGCGTAGAAACAGGGGGCCGCACTGAAGCTTTCTTT. It specifies CASSVETGGRTEAFF.

The rearrangement joins TRBV28 to TRBJ1-1, with 7 positions matching TRBD1. The CDR3 spans 15 residues. Germline values: CDR1 MDHEN, CDR2 SYDVKM. The trim removed 1 base at V and 4 bases at J, leaving 6 bases unmatched. CDR3 protein: CASSLLGAGGTEAFF. In DNA, the CDR3 is TGTGCCAGCAGTTTATTGGGGGCAGGGGGCACTGAAGCTTTCTTT.

This clone turned up a few times. This sample also contains other DNA sequences that code for the same CDR3. This sequence joins TRBV6-5 and TRBJ1-1; tentatively, D is TRBD1 (6 bases). The germline V gene has CDR1 MNHEY and CDR2 SVGAGI. The CDR3 is made up of 12 amino acids. V lost 5 bases, J lost 4 bases, and 8 bases lay in between. The CDR3 here is CASSQGGTEAFF. The CDR3 region has the DNA TGTGCCAGCAGTCAAGGGGGCACTGAAGCTTTCTTT.

The chain combines TRBV2 with TRBJ1-5; TRBD1 might be the D (5 bases). The CDR3 extends over 12 amino acids. The V and J ends lost 11 bases and 5 bases respectively, with 13 bases between them. Germline-derived CDR1 and CDR2 are SNHLY and FYNNEI. The CDR3 protein is CASQGEDQPQHF. The CDR3 nucleotides read TGTGCCTCCCAAGGGGAGGATCAGCCCCAGCATTTT.

Concerning this clone: This sample also contains other DNA sequences that code for the same CDR3. This sequence joins TRBV5-1 and TRBJ1-2; a possible D gene is TRBD1 (6 bases). The CDR3 loop spans 13 amino acids. CDR1 is SGHRS and CDR2 is YFSETQ in the germline V gene. Between the trimmed V and J ends, which lost 5 bases and 4 bases, there was a span of 12 bases. CDR3 nucleotide sequence: TGCGCCAGCAGTGAACAGGGCGGCTATGGCTACACCTTC. This encodes CASSEQGGYGYTF.

The CDR3 bases are TGTGCCAGCAGTTCTACCCCGGAAGGGGACACCGGGGAGCTGTTTTTT. It is translated as CASSSTPEGDTGELFF. This chain connects TRBV28 to TRBJ2-2, with D perhaps TRBD1 (5 bases). The V end lost 4 bases, the J end lost 3 bases, and 15 bases lay between the germline ends. Germline assignment: CDR1 MDHEN and CDR2 SYDVKM. The CDR3 spans 16 residues.

The chain joins TRBV12-1 to TRBJ2-6; TRBD1 is the table's D call and was not checked against the DNA. TRBV12-1 is classified as a pseudogene. The CDR3 has 23 amino acids. In nucleotides, the CDR3 is TGTGCCAGCACTTCGATTTACCTGGCCCCCGGGACAGGGTTGGTCTCTGGGGCCAACGTCCTGACTTTC. As protein: CASTSIYLAPGTGLVSGANVLTF.

CDR3 in DNA: TGTGCCAGCAGCCTGGACAGGGGGACTGAAGCTTTCTTT. The encoded protein is CASSLDRGTEAFF. The chain recombines TRBV5-5 with TRBJ1-1; TRBD1 aligns across 10 bases. The CDR3 length is 13 residues. The V gene end was trimmed by 4 bases and the J gene end by 5 bases; junction bases not matched to a gene: 2. Per germline, CDR1 SGHKS and CDR2 YYEKEE (reference sequence).

Comments on this clone: This sample includes further DNA sequences coding for the same CDR3. The chain has TRBV5-1 and TRBJ1-4; D might be TRBD1 (6 bases). The CDR3 is 15 amino acids. The V end was cut by 0 bases, the J end by 4 bases, with 10 bases between. Germline V gene sequence: CDR1 SGHRS, CDR2 YFSETQ. This chain's CDR3 is CASSLGGRGNEKLFF. Written as DNA, the CDR3 is TGCGCCAGCAGCTTGGGGGGGCGCGGTAATGAAAAACTGTTTTTT.

The chain is built from TRBV7-2 and TRBJ2-3, with TRBD2 matching over 10 bases. Germline values: CDR1 SGHTA, CDR2 FQGNSA. Trimming cost V 1 base and J 2 bases; bases outside gene matches: 6. This CDR3 has 17 residues. The CDR3 bases are TGTGCCAGCAGCTTAGGATCTAGCGGGAGTCCCACAGATACGCAGTATTTT. Translated, it gives CASSLGSSGSPTDTQYF. Full variable domain (outside the CDR3, taken from reference TRBV7-2 and TRBJ2-3): GAGVSQSPSNKVTEKGKDVELRCDPISGHTALYWYRQSLGQGLEFLIYFQGNSAPDKSGLPSDRFSAERTGGSVSTLTIQRTQQEDSAVYLCASSLGSSGSPTDTQYFGPGTRLTVL.

Concerning this clone: Other DNA sequences of this sample code for an identical CDR3. The V gene is TRBV7-9, the J gene TRBJ2-7; D gene uncertain. Germline V CDR1 and CDR2: SEHNR, FQNEAQ (reference sequence). Trimming stripped 1 base from V and 0 bases from J, with 7 bases between. CDR3 length: 14 residues. The chain's CDR3 is CASSLDPGSYEQYF. CDR3 DNA: TGTGCCAGCAGCTTAGACCCCGGCTCCTACGAGCAGTACTTC.

This rearrangement joins TRBV4-1 to TRBJ2-4; D not certain. Germline CDR1 and CDR2: MGHRA and YSYEKL. Trimming removed 0 bases at V and 1 base at J, with 7 bases between. The CDR3 runs 15 residues. CDR3 residues: CASSQEGSAKNIQYF. As DNA, the CDR3 is TGCGCCAGCAGCCAAGAGGGCAGCGCCAAAAACATTCAGTACTTC.

The chain joins TRBV5-1 to TRBJ1-2, with D perhaps matching TRBD1 (5 bases). The CDR3 has 13 amino acids. Trimming took off 0 bases at V and 4 bases at J, with 7 bases between the two ends. Germline V CDR1 and CDR2: SGHRS, YFSETQ. CDR3 in amino acids: CASSLARGYGYTF. The CDR3, as DNA: TGCGCCAGCAGCTTGGCTAGGGGCTATGGCTACACCTTC.

The chain couples TRBV7-9 to TRBJ2-1; D perhaps matches TRBD2 (6 bases). The CDR3 has 11 residues. Germline CDR1 SEHNR, CDR2 FQNEAQ (reference sequence). V was cut by 4 bases and J by 8 bases, with 6 bases left in between. The CDR3 DNA sequence: TGTGCCAGCAGCTCGGGGGATGAGCAGTTCTTC. Protein: CASSSGDEQFF. The full variable domain, completed using reference TRBV7-9 and TRBJ2-1, is DTGVSQNPRHKITKRGQNVTFRCDPISEHNRLYWYRQTLGQGPEFLTYFQNEAQLEKSRLLSDRFSAERPKGSFSTLEIQRTEQGDSAMYLCASSSGDEQFFGPGTRLTVL.

This clone turned up a few times. The chain carries TRBV4-2 and TRBJ1-1; D remains unclear. V lost 2 bases to trimming and J lost 5 bases, with 12 bases between them. The CDR3 runs 14 residues. Germline V gene data show CDR1 as LGHNA and CDR2 as YNFKEQ. CDR3 in DNA: TGTGCCAGCAGCCAAAGCTCAGGAGGGACTGAAGCTTTCTTT. Amino acid sequence: CASSQSSGGTEAFF.

The chain has TRBV11-3 and TRBJ2-7; TRBD2 matches 7 bases. J gave up 4 bases and V 5 bases, and 8 bases lay outside the gene matches. Germline V CDR1 and CDR2: SGHNT, YENEEA. The CDR3 extends over 14 amino acids. The CDR3 bases are TGTGCCAGCAGCCAGGGCGGGAGTTTATACGAGCAGTACTTC. Residues: CASSQGGSLYEQYF.

This chain connects TRBV5-1 to TRBJ1-4; weak D call: TRBD1 (6 bases). V was trimmed by 4 bases and J by 4 bases, leaving 14 bases between them. Germline CDR1 reads SGHRS; CDR2 reads YFSETQ. The CDR3 loop spans 15 amino acids. Here the CDR3 DNA reads TGCGCCAGCAGCCCGCCTACAGGGCATAATGAAAAACTGTTTTTT. As protein: CASSPPTGHNEKLFF. Filled out from reference TRBV5-1 and TRBJ1-4, the complete variable domain reads KAGVTQTPRYLIKTRGQQVTLSCSPISGHRSVSWYQQTPGQGLQFLFEYFSETQRNKGNFPGRFSGRQFSNSRSEMNVSTLELGDSALYLCASSPPTGHNEKLFFGSGTQLSVL.

Turning to this clone: One end of the junction fails to match germline, which may point to a read error. V and J are TRBV28 and TRBJ1-5; D is uncertain. Germline loops: CDR1 MDHEN, CDR2 SYDVKM. The CDR3 is made up of 18 amino acids. The CDR3 sequence is CASSLWAPIVPGNQPQHF. The DNA of the CDR3 is TGTGCCAGCAGTCTATGGGCCCCAATCGTTCCGGGCAATCAGCCCCAGCATTTT. Full variable domain (remainder filled in from reference TRBV28 and TRBJ1-5): DVKVTQSSRYLVKRTGEKVFLECVQDMDHENMFWYRQDPGLGLRLIYFSYDVKMKEKGDIPEGYSVSREKKERFSLILESASTNQTSMYLCASSLWAPIVPGNQPQHFGDGTRLSIL.

V usage is TRBV11-3 and J usage is TRBJ2-1, with D perhaps matching TRBD2 (6 bases). V lost 2 bases and J 3 bases, leaving 11 bases between the germline ends. Germline CDR1 SGHNT, CDR2 YENEEA. This CDR3 comprises 15 residues. CDR3 coding DNA: TGTGCCAGCAGCTTACAGGGAGGATACTACAATGAGCAGTTCTTC. It yields the protein CASSLQGGYYNEQFF. The complete variable domain, with remaining parts taken from reference TRBV11-3 and TRBJ2-1, reads EAGVVQSPRYKIIEKKQPVAFWCNPISGHNTLYWYLQNLGQGPELLIRYENEEAVDDSQLPKDRFSAERLKGVDSTLKIQPAELGDSAVYLCASSLQGGYYNEQFFGPGTRLTVL.